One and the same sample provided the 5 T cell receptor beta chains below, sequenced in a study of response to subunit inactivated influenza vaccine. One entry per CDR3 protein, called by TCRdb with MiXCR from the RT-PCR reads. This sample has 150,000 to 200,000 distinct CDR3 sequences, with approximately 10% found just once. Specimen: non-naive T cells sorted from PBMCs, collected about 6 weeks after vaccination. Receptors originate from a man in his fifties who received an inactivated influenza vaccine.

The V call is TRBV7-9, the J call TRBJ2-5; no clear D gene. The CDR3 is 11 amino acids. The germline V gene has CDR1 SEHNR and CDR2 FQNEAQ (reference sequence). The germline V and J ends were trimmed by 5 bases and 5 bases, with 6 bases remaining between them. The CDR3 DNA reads TGTGCCAGCAGCGCCCGTGAGACCCAGTACTTC. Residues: CASSARETQYF.

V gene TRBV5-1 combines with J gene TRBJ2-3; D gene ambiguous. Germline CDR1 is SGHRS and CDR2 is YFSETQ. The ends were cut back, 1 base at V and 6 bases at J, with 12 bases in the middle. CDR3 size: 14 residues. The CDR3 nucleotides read TGCGCCAGCAGCTTGAGGGCTTCCGGGGATACGCAGTATTTT. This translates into CASSLRASGDTQYF.

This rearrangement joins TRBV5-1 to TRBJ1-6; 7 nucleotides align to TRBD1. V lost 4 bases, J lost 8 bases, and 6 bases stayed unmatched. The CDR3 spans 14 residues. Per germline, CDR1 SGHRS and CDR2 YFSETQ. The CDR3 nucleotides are TGCGCCAGCAGCCGGGACAGTAGGGATTCACCCCTCCACTTT. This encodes CASSRDSRDSPLHF.

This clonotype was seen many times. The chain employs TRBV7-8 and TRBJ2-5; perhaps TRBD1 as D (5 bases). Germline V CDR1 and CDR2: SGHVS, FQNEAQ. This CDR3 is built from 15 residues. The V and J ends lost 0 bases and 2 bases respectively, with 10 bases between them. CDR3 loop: CASSLAPGLQETQYF. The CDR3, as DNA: TGTGCCAGCAGCTTAGCGCCAGGGTTACAAGAGACCCAGTACTTC.

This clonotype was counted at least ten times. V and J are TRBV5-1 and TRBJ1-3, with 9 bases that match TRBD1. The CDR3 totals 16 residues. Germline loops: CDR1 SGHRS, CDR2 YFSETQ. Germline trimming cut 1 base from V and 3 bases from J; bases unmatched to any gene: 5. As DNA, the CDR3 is TGCGCCAGCAGCTTGAAGACAGGGGGACATGGAAACACCATATATTTT. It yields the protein CASSLKTGGHGNTIYF.